The present T cell receptor beta chain was sequenced within a study of blood T cell repertoires in COVID-19. Sequencing used immunoSEQ multiplex PCR; TCRdb keeps in-frame clones, though not all of them. The data hold about 310,000 clones, with 85% observed a single time. Within 2 weeks of study entry, exposed participants had contacted a PCR-confirmed or clinician-diagnosed COVID-19 case. The germline V gene encodes CDR1 MGHRA and CDR2 YSYEKL. The V gene end was trimmed by 1 base and the J gene end by 3 bases; junction bases not matched to a gene: 4. This CDR3 is built from 15 residues. The sequence derives from a woman in her 30s who had been exposed to COVID-19. Sample: PBMCs or T cells enriched from blood (not recorded which). The chain uses TRBV4-1 and TRBJ1-2; 8 bases are shared with TRBD1. For the CDR3, the DNA is TGCGCCAGCAGCCAAGGGGGACAGGACTACTATGGCTACACCTTC. Its protein product is CASSQGGQDYYGYTF.